This T cell receptor beta chain comes out of a study of OX40 agonist ivuxolimab in advanced cancers. The CDR3 spans 13 residues. Trimming removed 11 bases at V and 5 bases at J, with 18 bases between. Germline CDR1 reads ENHRY; CDR2 reads SYGVKD. Here immunoSEQ multiplex PCR was the method, and the copy in TCRdb shows in-frame clones only, minus some. The data show around 98,000 clones, around 85% seen once. Material: CD4+ or CD8+ T cells sorted from blood, obtained in a trial of the OX40 agonist ivuxolimab. This clonotype originated in an adult with an advanced solid tumor such as melanoma, head and neck, liver or kidney cancer. The chain links TRBV10-3 to TRBJ2-5, with TRBD2 as a possible D gene (5 bases). Written as DNA, the CDR3 is TGTGCCTCCGGGGAGACCAGTTGGGAGACCCAGTACTTC. Amino acid sequence: CASGETSWETQYF.